The text below deals with one T cell receptor (beta chain). This sample stems from a study of technical replicates of blood from a handful of donors. Libraries were prepared by immunoSEQ multiplex PCR; TCRdb keeps only in-frame clonotypes and omits some of them. The sample lists tens of thousands of clones; around 91% were seen once. V was clipped by 5 bases and J by 0 bases; unmatched bases: 13. From germline, CDR1 is MDHEN and CDR2 SYDVKM. This CDR3 is built from 18 residues. The clonotype originates from a human donor in good health. Sequencing used T cells isolated from PBMCs. The gene calls are TRBV28 and TRBJ1-3; 7 bases are a match to TRBD1. CDR3 sequence: CASSPAGQVLSSGNTIYF. In DNA form, the CDR3 reads TGTGCCAGCAGTCCAGCCGGACAGGTCTTAAGCTCTGGAAACACCATATATTTT.